One sample yielded the 21 T cell receptor beta chains listed below, sequenced in a study of control samples from healthy donors and cancer patients. Generated by immunoSEQ multiplex PCR, the TCRdb table keeps only in-frame clones and is missing some. The sample has 150,000 to 200,000 clones, around 89% seen once. The specimen sequenced was blood. The source is a woman aged 45-60 years in good health.

J is TRBJ1-2 and V is TRBV6-5; D remains ambiguous. Trimming left V 6 bases short and J 0 bases short, with 11 bases between. Germline CDR1 reads MNHEY; CDR2 reads SVGAGI. This CDR3 comprises 14 residues. The CDR3, as DNA: TGTGCCAGCAGAAAGAGGAGGACTAACTATGGCTACACCTTC. This encodes CASRKRRTNYGYTF.

The V gene is TRBV2, the J gene TRBJ2-2; D gene uncertain. CDR1 is SNHLY and CDR2 is FYNNEI in the germline V gene. Trimming cost V 7 bases and J 7 bases, with 10 bases left between them. The CDR3 consists of 12 residues. The chain's CDR3 is CASKVSLGELFF. CDR3 sequence (DNA): TGTGCCAGCAAAGTTAGCCTCGGGGAGCTGTTTTTT.

This chain links TRBV6-4 with TRBJ1-2; the D gene is possibly TRBD1 (6 bases). The CDR3 is 19 residues long. The V and J ends lost 8 bases and 4 bases respectively, with 32 bases between them. Germline lookup yields CDR1 MRHNA and CDR2 SNTAGT. This CDR3 reads CASPLVSHPDGGRGYGYTF. CDR3 bases: TGTGCCAGCCCTCTTGTCTCCCACCCTGACGGGGGCCGGGGCTATGGCTACACCTTC.

The chain employs TRBV9 and TRBJ2-1; no clear D. CDR3 length: 12 amino acids. Germline V gene sequence: CDR1 SGDLS, CDR2 YYNGEE. The V end lost 5 bases, the J end lost 3 bases, and 6 bases lay between the germline ends. CDR3 DNA sequence: TGTGCCAGCAGTCCTTTCTACAATGAGCAGTTCTTC. Translating gives CASSPFYNEQFF. Combining the CDR3 with reference TRBV9 and TRBJ2-1 gives the whole variable domain DSGVTQTPKHLITATGQRVTLRCSPRSGDLSVYWYQQSLDQGLQFLIQYYNGEERAKGNILERFSAQQFPDLHSELNLSSLELGDSALYFCASSPFYNEQFFGPGTRLTVL.

The CDR3 DNA reads TGTGCCAGCAGCCAGACCGAGAACACTGAAGCTTTCTTT. Protein: CASSQTENTEAFF. The chain is built from TRBV9 and TRBJ1-1; D is undetermined. V was clipped by 4 bases and J by 1 base, with 8 bases between them. CDR1 and CDR2 from the germline V gene are SGDLS and YYNGEE. This CDR3 spans 13 amino acids.

This clone has a single count. The CDR3 DNA reads as TGTGCCAGCAGCTTAATGGGGACTTACACTGAAGCTTTCTTT. It yields the protein CASSLMGTYTEAFF. The rearrangement links TRBV11-2 to TRBJ1-1; maybe TRBD1 (5 bases). CDR1 and CDR2 (germline): SGHAT, FQNNGV. CDR3 length: 14 amino acids. Trimming removed 2 bases from V and 3 bases from J, with 10 bases in between. Together with reference TRBV11-2 and TRBJ1-1, the CDR3 gives the full variable domain: EAGVAQSPRYKIIEKRQSVAFWCNPISGHATLYWYQQILGQGPKLLIQFQNNGVVDDSQLPKDRFSAERLKGVDSTLKIQPAKLEDSAVYLCASSLMGTYTEAFFGQGTRLTVV.

This chain joins TRBV28 and TRBJ2-3; 8 positions agree with TRBD1. The germline CDR1 and CDR2 sequences are MDHEN and SYDVKM. This CDR3 is 14 amino acids long. The V gene end was trimmed by 2 bases and the J gene end by 4 bases; junction bases not matched to a gene: 2. Written as DNA, the CDR3 is TGTGCCAGCAGTTTACACAGGGGGGCAGATACGCAGTATTTT. It codes for CASSLHRGADTQYF.

The chain is built from TRBV7-8 and TRBJ2-3; D is perhaps TRBD1 or TRBD2 (5 bases each). Germline loops: CDR1 SGHVS, CDR2 FQNEAQ. V lost 3 bases to trimming and J lost 1 base, with 11 bases between them. The length of the CDR3 is 15 residues. CDR3 nucleotides: TGTGCCAGCAGCTTCAGGGACCAACGCACAGATACGCAGTATTTT. Protein: CASSFRDQRTDTQYF.

This clone was observed a few times. The V gene is TRBV7-9, the J gene TRBJ1-1, with D tentatively TRBD1 (6 bases). V was pared by 4 bases and J by 0 bases, with 12 bases between. This CDR3 spans 15 amino acids. Germline CDR1 is SEHNR and CDR2 is FQNEAQ (reference sequence). CDR3 bases: TGTGCCAGCAGCTCAACAGGGTCTATGAACACTGAAGCTTTCTTT. This gives the protein CASSSTGSMNTEAFF.

The rearrangement joins TRBV7-3 to TRBJ2-1; D may be TRBD1 (6 bases). Deletions cut 2 bases from V and 2 bases from J, with 10 bases between. CDR3 size: 15 residues. Germline CDR1 reads SGHTA; CDR2 reads FQGTGA. The CDR3 DNA reads TGTGCCAGCAGCTTAGCCGGACAGACCTACAATGAGCAGTTCTTC. Translating it yields CASSLAGQTYNEQFF. The entire variable domain, with the rest obtained from reference TRBV7-3 and TRBJ2-1, is as follows: GAGVSQTPSNKVTEKGKYVELRCDPISGHTALYWYRQSLGQGPEFLIYFQGTGAADDSGLPNDRFFAVRPEGSVSTLKIQRTERGDSAVYLCASSLAGQTYNEQFFGPGTRLTVL.

This clone was counted a few times. The J gene is TRBJ1-2, the V gene TRBV27; tentatively, D is TRBD1 (5 bases). The CDR3 has 13 amino acids. Between the trimmed V and J ends, which lost 5 bases and 4 bases, there was a span of 11 bases. The germline CDR1 and CDR2 sequences are MNHEY and SMNVEV (reference sequence). The CDR3 DNA reads as TGTGCCAGCAGTCCTGAAGGGGCCTATGGCTACACCTTC. It specifies CASSPEGAYGYTF.

The rearrangement joins TRBV5-6 to TRBJ2-5, with D unresolved. V was clipped by 0 bases and J by 5 bases, with 17 bases between them. This CDR3 spans 16 amino acids. Germline V gene sequence: CDR1 SGHDT, CDR2 YYEEEE. The DNA of the CDR3 is TGTGCCAGCAGCTTGGACGGTTCTACGGCGGTGGAGACCCAGTACTTC. It yields the protein CASSLDGSTAVETQYF. Variable domain in full (rest from reference TRBV5-6 and TRBJ2-5): DAGVTQSPTHLIKTRGQQVTLRCSPKSGHDTVSWYQQALGQGPQFIFQYYEEEERQRGNFPDRFSGHQFPNYSSELNVNALLLGDSALYLCASSLDGSTAVETQYFGPGTRLLVL.

The chain combines TRBV7-2 with TRBJ1-3; 7 bases match TRBD1. V dropped 5 bases and J dropped 2; count of bases not matched to a gene: 9. The CDR3 has 16 residues. Looked up from germline, CDR1 is SGHTA and CDR2 is FQGNSA. CDR3 coding DNA: TGTGCCAGCAGCACCGACAGGGCTAGGGCTGGAAACACCATATATTTT. Its protein product is CASSTDRARAGNTIYF.

This clone was seen once. The rearrangement uses TRBV28 and TRBJ2-7; tentatively, D is TRBD2 (7 bases). Germline loops: CDR1 MDHEN, CDR2 SYDVKM. This CDR3 region has 15 residues. V was shortened by 9 bases and J by 0 bases, with 18 bases between the two germline ends. The CDR3 nucleotides read TGTGCCAGTCATACACGGGGGGCTGCCTCCTACGAGCAGTACTTC. Amino acids: CASHTRGAASYEQYF.

The chain carries TRBV6-5 and TRBJ1-5, with D perhaps matching TRBD1 (5 bases). Trimming took off 8 bases at V and 3 bases at J, with 14 bases between the two ends. The V gene's germline CDR1 is MNHEY and CDR2 SVGAGI. The CDR3 is 14 residues long. In DNA, the CDR3 is TGTGCCAGCGGTACAGGCACGTACAATCAGCCCCAGCATTTT. Its translation: CASGTGTYNQPQHF.

The chain uses TRBV5-8 and TRBJ2-1; no definite D call. CDR1 is SGHTS and CDR2 is YDEGEE in the germline V gene. The V end was cut by 4 bases, the J end by 6 bases, with 11 bases between. This CDR3 is built from 13 residues. CDR3 amino acids: CASSPIGPNEQFF. For the CDR3, the DNA is TGTGCCAGCAGCCCCATCGGGCCCAATGAGCAGTTCTTC.

This sequence joins TRBV18 and TRBJ1-3; possible D gene TRBD1, 5 bases. V lost 0 bases and J lost 4, with 10 bases in between. Per germline, CDR1 KGHSH and CDR2 LQKENI. The CDR3 covers 15 residues. As DNA, the CDR3 is TGTGCCAGCTCACCACCGGGGCGGAGCGGAAACACCATATATTTT. The encoded protein is CASSPPGRSGNTIYF.

This chain links TRBV9 with TRBJ2-3; TRBD2 aligns across 7 bases. The junction had 6 bases not matched to a gene; V was cut back by 4 bases and J by 4 bases. Germline V CDR1 and CDR2: SGDLS, YYNGEE. CDR3 length equals 14 residues. The CDR3: CASSPGTNADTQYF. CDR3 coding DNA: TGTGCCAGCAGCCCAGGGACTAATGCAGATACGCAGTATTTT.

A single count supports this clone. This chain uses TRBV11-2 with TRBJ1-1; D is possibly TRBD1 (5 bases). This CDR3 has 16 amino acids. Germline V gene sequence: CDR1 SGHAT, CDR2 FQNNGV. Trimming removed 0 bases from V and 4 bases from J, with 15 bases in between. The CDR3 DNA reads as TGTGCCAGCAGCTTAGAACGGTTGGGGGAGAGCACTGAAGCTTTCTTT. Its protein product is CASSLERLGESTEAFF.

V usage is TRBV10-3 and J usage is TRBJ2-3; a weak D match, TRBD1 (5 bases). This CDR3 has 12 residues. Trimming left V 6 bases short and J 6 bases short, with 10 bases between. CDR1 and CDR2 (germline): ENHRY, SYGVKD. This chain's CDR3 is CAIRQDGDTQYF. The DNA of the CDR3 is TGTGCCATCAGACAGGACGGCGATACGCAGTATTTT.

This rearrangement joins TRBV9 to TRBJ1-5; no clear D. Looked up from germline, CDR1 is SGDLS and CDR2 is YYNGEE. V was trimmed by 4 bases and J by 1 base, leaving 9 bases between them. The CDR3 length is 14 residues. The CDR3 coding sequence is TGTGCCAGCAGCCCTACGGACAGCAATCAGCCCCAGCATTTT. Protein: CASSPTDSNQPQHF.